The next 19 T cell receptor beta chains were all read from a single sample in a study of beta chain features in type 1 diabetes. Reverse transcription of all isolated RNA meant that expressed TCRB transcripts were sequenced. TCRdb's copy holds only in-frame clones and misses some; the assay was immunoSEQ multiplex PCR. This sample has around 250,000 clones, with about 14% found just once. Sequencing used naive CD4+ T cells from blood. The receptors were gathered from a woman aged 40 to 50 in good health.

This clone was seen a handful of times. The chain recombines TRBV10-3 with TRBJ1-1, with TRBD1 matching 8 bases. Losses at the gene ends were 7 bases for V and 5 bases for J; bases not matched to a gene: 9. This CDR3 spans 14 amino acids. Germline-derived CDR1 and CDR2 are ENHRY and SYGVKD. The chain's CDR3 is CAIKTGVEKTEAFF. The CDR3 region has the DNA TGTGCCATCAAGACAGGGGTCGAGAAGACTGAAGCTTTCTTT.

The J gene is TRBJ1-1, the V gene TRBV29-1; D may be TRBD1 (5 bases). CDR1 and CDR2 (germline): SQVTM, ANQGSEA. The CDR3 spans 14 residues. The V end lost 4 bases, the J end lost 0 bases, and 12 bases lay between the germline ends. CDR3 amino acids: CSVGGDLLNTEAFF. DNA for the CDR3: TGCAGCGTTGGGGGGGACCTGTTGAACACTGAAGCTTTCTTT.

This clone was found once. CDR3 DNA: TGTGCCATCAGCCCCGTGAGGACAGAAAGTAACTATGGCTACACCTTC. It translates to CAISPVRTESNYGYTF. The chain links TRBV10-3 to TRBJ1-2, with D possibly matching TRBD1 (6 bases). V dropped 6 bases and J dropped 1 base, with 18 bases sitting between them. CDR3 length: 16 residues. The germline CDR1 and CDR2 sequences are ENHRY and SYGVKD.

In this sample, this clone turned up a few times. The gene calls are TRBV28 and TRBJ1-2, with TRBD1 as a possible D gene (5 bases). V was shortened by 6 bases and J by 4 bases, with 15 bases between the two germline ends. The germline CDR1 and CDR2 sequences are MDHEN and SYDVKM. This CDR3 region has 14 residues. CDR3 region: CASSLGQGPYGYTF. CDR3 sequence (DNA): TGTGCCAGCAGCTTAGGGCAGGGTCCCTATGGCTACACCTTC.

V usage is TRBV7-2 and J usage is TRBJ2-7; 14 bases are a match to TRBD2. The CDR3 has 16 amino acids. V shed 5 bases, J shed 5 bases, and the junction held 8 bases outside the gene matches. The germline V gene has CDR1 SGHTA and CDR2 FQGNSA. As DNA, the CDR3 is TGTGCCAGCAGCCCAGGACTAGCGGGGGGTTCCCACGAGCAGTACTTC. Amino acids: CASSPGLAGGSHEQYF. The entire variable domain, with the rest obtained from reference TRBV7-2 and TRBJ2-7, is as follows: GAGVSQSPSNKVTEKGKDVELRCDPISGHTALYWYRQSLGQGLEFLIYFQGNSAPDKSGLPSDRFSAERTGGSVSTLTIQRTQQEDSAVYLCASSPGLAGGSHEQYFGPGTRLTVT.

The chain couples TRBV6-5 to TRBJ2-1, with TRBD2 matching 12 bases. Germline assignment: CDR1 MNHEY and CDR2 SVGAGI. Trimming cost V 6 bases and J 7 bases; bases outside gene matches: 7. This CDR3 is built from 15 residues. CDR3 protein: CASRYLAGGPNEQFF. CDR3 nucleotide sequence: TGTGCCAGCAGATACCTAGCGGGGGGGCCAAATGAGCAGTTCTTC.

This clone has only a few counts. Here the CDR3 reads CASSARESNQPQHF. The CDR3 nucleotides are TGTGCCAGCAGTGCTAGGGAGAGCAATCAGCCCCAGCATTTT. The rearrangement joins TRBV2 to TRBJ1-5; the D is unclear. Looked up from germline, CDR1 is SNHLY and CDR2 is FYNNEI. There are 14 residues in the CDR3. Trimming shortened V by 4 bases and J by 1 base, and 8 bases separated the two germline ends.

The CDR3 sequence: CAISLRLAGGQDTQYF. CDR3 DNA sequence: TGTGCCATCAGTCTGAGACTAGCGGGGGGGCAGGATACGCAGTATTTT. This chain connects TRBV10-3 to TRBJ2-3, with 14 bases that match TRBD2. Looked up from germline, CDR1 is ENHRY and CDR2 is SYGVKD. The CDR3 has 16 residues. V trimming: 5 bases; J trimming: 6 bases; junction bases outside the gene matches: 7.

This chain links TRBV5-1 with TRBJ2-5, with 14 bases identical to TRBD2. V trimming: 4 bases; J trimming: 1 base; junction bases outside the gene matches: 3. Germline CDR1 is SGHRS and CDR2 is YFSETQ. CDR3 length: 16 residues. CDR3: CASSRTSGGTQETQYF. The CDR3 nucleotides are TGCGCCAGCAGCCGGACTAGCGGGGGGACCCAAGAGACCCAGTACTTC.

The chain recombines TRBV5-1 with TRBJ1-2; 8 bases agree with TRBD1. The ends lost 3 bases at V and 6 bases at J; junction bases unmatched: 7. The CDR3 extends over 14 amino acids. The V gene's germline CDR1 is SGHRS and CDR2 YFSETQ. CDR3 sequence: CASSSTGGKDGYTF. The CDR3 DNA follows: TGCGCCAGCAGCTCCACAGGGGGTAAGGATGGCTACACCTTC.

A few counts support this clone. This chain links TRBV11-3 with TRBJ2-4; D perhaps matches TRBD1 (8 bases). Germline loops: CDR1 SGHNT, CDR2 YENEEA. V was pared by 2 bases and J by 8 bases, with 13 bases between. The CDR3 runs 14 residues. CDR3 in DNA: TGTGCCAGCAGCTTACAGGGGGCGGGGGACATTCAGTACTTC. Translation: CASSLQGAGDIQYF.

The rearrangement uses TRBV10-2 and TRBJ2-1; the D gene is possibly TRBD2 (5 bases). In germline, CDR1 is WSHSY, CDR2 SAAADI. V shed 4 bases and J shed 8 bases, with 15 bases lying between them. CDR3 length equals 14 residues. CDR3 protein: CASSVRGLRDEQFF. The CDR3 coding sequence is TGCGCCAGCAGTGTAAGAGGGCTTAGGGATGAGCAGTTCTTC.

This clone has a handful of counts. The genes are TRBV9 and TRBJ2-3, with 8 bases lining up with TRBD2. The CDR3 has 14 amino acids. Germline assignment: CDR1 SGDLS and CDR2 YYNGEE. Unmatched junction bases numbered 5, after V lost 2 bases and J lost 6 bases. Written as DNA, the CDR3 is TGTGCCAGCAGCGTGGGGACTAGGCCTGATACGCAGTATTTT. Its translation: CASSVGTRPDTQYF.

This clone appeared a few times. In DNA, the CDR3 is TGTGCCAGCTCACCACCGGCCTTCCAGGGCACGCAGTATTTT. Its translation: CASSPPAFQGTQYF. The chain recombines TRBV18 with TRBJ2-3, with D possibly being TRBD1 (5 bases). CDR1 KGHSH and CDR2 LQKENI come from the germline V gene. Trimming pared 0 bases from V and 9 bases from J, leaving 13 bases between. This CDR3 is built from 14 residues.

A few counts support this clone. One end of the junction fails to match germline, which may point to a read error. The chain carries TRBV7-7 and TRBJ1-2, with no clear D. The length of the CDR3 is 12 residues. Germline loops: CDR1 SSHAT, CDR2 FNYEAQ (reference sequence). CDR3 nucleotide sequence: TGTGCTAGCAGACTGTATAGCTATGGCTACACCTTC. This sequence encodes CASRLYSYGYTF.

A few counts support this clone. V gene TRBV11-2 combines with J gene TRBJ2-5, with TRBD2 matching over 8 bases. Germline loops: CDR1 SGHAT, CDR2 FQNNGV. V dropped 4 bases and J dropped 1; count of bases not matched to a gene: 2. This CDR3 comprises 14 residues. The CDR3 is CASSSTSGQETQYF. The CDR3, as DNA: TGTGCCAGCAGCTCTACTAGCGGCCAAGAGACCCAGTACTTC.

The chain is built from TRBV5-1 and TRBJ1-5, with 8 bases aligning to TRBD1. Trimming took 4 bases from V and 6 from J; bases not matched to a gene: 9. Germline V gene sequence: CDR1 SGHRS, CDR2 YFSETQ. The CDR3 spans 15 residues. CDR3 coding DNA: TGCGCCAGCAGCCCTGAACAGGGGGGAGTTCAGCCCCAGCATTTT. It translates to CASSPEQGGVQPQHF.

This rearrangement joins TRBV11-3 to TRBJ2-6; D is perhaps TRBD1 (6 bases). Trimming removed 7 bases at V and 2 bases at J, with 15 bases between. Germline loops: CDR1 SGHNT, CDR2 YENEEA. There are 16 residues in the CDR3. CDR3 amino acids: CASKGGVLTGANVLTF. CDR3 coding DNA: TGTGCCAGCAAAGGGGGTGTTTTGACTGGGGCCAACGTCCTGACTTTC.

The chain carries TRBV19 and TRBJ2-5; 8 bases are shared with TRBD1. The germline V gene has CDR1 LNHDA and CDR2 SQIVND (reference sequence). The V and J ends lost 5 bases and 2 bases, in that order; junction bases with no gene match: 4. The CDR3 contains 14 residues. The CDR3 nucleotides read TGTGCCAGTAGTTCGTGGACAGGGCAAGAGACCCAGTACTTC. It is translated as CASSSWTGQETQYF.